The 14 T cell receptor beta chains in this list originate from one sample, sequenced in a study of immune evolution from preneoplasia to lung adenocarcinoma. The data were produced by immunoSEQ multiplex PCR, yet TCRdb's version contains in-frame clones alone and is incomplete. The data hold some 15,000 clones, with roughly 86% observed a single time. The sequenced material came from FFPE minimally invasive lung adenocarcinoma tissue. The receptors come from a person aged 55-80 years with lung adenocarcinoma.

J is TRBJ1-4 and V is TRBV15, with D perhaps TRBD1 (6 bases). This CDR3 comprises 11 residues. Trimming removed 5 bases at V and 13 bases at J, with 11 bases between. In germline, CDR1 is LNHNV, CDR2 YYDKDF (reference sequence). CDR3 loop: CATSAGHTLFF. The CDR3 bases are TGTGCCACCAGCGCGGGACACACACTGTTTTTT.

This clone has a handful of counts. The chain is built from TRBV28 and TRBJ1-2, with D perhaps TRBD1 (5 bases). The germline gives CDR1 MDHEN, CDR2 SYDVKM. The CDR3 extends over 14 amino acids. V dropped 6 bases and J dropped 8 bases, with 19 bases sitting between them. CDR3 DNA sequence: TGTGCCAGCAGCGCTCCTCAGGGAATCCGCGGCTACACCTTC. Translation gives CASSAPQGIRGYTF.

The V call is TRBV5-1, the J call TRBJ2-5; D might be TRBD1 (6 bases). Trimming cost V 4 bases and J 6 bases, with 16 bases left between them. CDR1 is SGHRS and CDR2 is YFSETQ in the germline V gene. There are 14 residues in the CDR3. The CDR3 DNA follows: TGCGCCAGCAGCCCTACAGGGAATCGAAAGACCCAGTACTTC. Encoded protein: CASSPTGNRKTQYF.

The V and J genes are TRBV19 and TRBJ2-7, with 9 bases lining up with TRBD1. V trimming: 5 bases; J trimming: 2 bases; junction bases outside the gene matches: 4. This CDR3 has 14 amino acids. Germline-derived CDR1 and CDR2 are LNHDA and SQIVND (reference sequence). The chain's CDR3 is CASSVDRGTYEQYF. The CDR3 coding sequence is TGTGCCAGTAGTGTGGACAGGGGAACCTACGAGCAGTACTTC.

J is TRBJ1-4 and V is TRBV30; D gene uncertain. The V end was cut by 0 bases, the J end by 8 bases, with 7 bases between. The CDR3 is 12 residues long. Germline V gene sequence: CDR1 GTSNPN, CDR2 SVGIG (reference sequence). The CDR3 here is CAWSVMKEKLFF. CDR3 in DNA: TGTGCCTGGAGTGTAATGAAGGAAAAACTGTTTTTT.

J is TRBJ2-1 and V is TRBV30, with 8 bases fitting TRBD1. The CDR3 has 16 residues. Germline CDR1 is GTSNPN and CDR2 is SVGIG (reference sequence). Losses at the gene ends were 1 base for V and 8 bases for J; bases not matched to a gene: 13. For the CDR3, the DNA is TGTGCCTGGAGTGCATCAGACAGGGGAGTCGTACATGAGCAGTTCTTC. Its translation is CAWSASDRGVVHEQFF.

This chain connects TRBV13 to TRBJ2-2; 7 bases map to TRBD2. The CDR3 extends over 15 amino acids. CDR1 and CDR2 from the germline V gene are PRHDT and FYEKMQ (reference sequence). The V gene end was trimmed by 3 bases and the J gene end by 7 bases; junction bases not matched to a gene: 8. The CDR3 DNA reads as TGTGCCAGCAGCTTGCTGGCGGGAGCGGGCGGGGAGCTGTTTTTT. Amino acid sequence: CASSLLAGAGGELFF.

CDR3 coding DNA: TGTGCCTGGAGTGTAAACCCCGGATTCAGAAGCAATCAGCCCCAGCATTTT. Translation gives CAWSVNPGFRSNQPQHF. This chain connects TRBV30 to TRBJ1-5; the D is unclear. The CDR3 consists of 17 residues. Trimming pared 0 bases from V and 1 base from J, leaving 16 bases between. CDR1 GTSNPN and CDR2 SVGIG come from the germline V gene (reference sequence).

The chain combines TRBV19 with TRBJ1-5; D remains ambiguous. Trimming removed 3 bases at V and 7 bases at J, with 19 bases between. Germline CDR1 is LNHDA and CDR2 is SQIVND (reference sequence). CDR3 length equals 16 residues. The CDR3 protein is CASSISVSRTEQPQHF. CDR3 in DNA: TGTGCCAGTAGTATCTCGGTTAGTAGGACGGAGCAGCCCCAGCATTTT.

CDR3 region: CASSPPAQGAFF. The CDR3 nucleotides are TGTGCCAGCTCACCACCTGCGCAGGGAGCTTTCTTT. This sequence joins TRBV18 and TRBJ1-1; maybe TRBD1 (5 bases). Germline CDR1 KGHSH, CDR2 LQKENI. V gave up 0 bases and J gave up 10 bases, with 9 bases separating them. The CDR3 is 12 residues long.

This chain joins TRBV2 and TRBJ2-7; 7 bases are shared with TRBD1. This CDR3 comprises 14 residues. Germline assignment: CDR1 SNHLY and CDR2 FYNNEI. V was clipped by 9 bases and J by 0 bases; unmatched bases: 8. CDR3 nucleotides: TGTGCCAGTACCCGGGGACAGAGCTCCTACGAGCAGTACTTC. This codes for CASTRGQSSYEQYF. Combining the CDR3 with reference TRBV2 and TRBJ2-7 gives the whole variable domain EPEVTQTPSHQVTQMGQEVILRCVPISNHLYFYWYRQILGQKVEFLVSFYNNEISEKSEIFDDQFSVERPDGSNFTLKIRSTKLEDSAMYFCASTRGQSSYEQYFGPGTRLTVT.

The sample holds one count of this clone. The chain has TRBV19 and TRBJ1-4, with D possibly matching TRBD1 (6 bases). The V gene lost 5 bases and the J gene lost 0 bases, with 10 bases spanning the gap. Germline CDR1 reads LNHDA; CDR2 reads SQIVND (reference sequence). The CDR3 extends over 15 amino acids. The CDR3 loop reads CASSPWTATNEKLFF. The CDR3 DNA reads as TGTGCCAGTAGTCCCTGGACAGCAACTAATGAAAAACTGTTTTTT.

V gene TRBV5-8 combines with J gene TRBJ1-1, with D hard to call. Germline CDR1 SGHTS, CDR2 YDEGEE. This CDR3 is 11 amino acids long. Trimming pared 4 bases from V and 6 bases from J, leaving 7 bases between. The DNA for the CDR3 is TGTGCCAGCAGCCGTGCGGCTGAAGCTTTCTTT. Protein sequence: CASSRAAEAFF.

The genes are TRBV5-4 and TRBJ1-6, with a tentative D call TRBD1 (5 bases). This CDR3 has 17 amino acids. Germline CDR1 reads SGHNT; CDR2 reads YYREEE (reference sequence). Between the trimmed V and J ends, which lost 0 bases and 8 bases, there was a span of 18 bases. The DNA of the CDR3 is TGTGCCAGCAGCTTGGGGGACGCAGGGATGGCTGATTCACCCCTCCACTTT. Translated, it gives CASSLGDAGMADSPLHF.